This entry lists 21 T cell receptor beta chains sequenced from one sample in a study of cytotoxic CD8 clonotypes in ibrutinib-treated CLL. Method: immunoSEQ multiplex PCR; TCRdb's copy keeps in-frame clones and lacks some. This sample has about 150,000 clones, with about 70% found just once. Here the sequenced sample was PBMCs, taken after 24 months of ibrutinib treatment. Every receptor here comes from a human donor with chronic lymphocytic leukemia.

The chain joins TRBV11-2 to TRBJ1-2, with TRBD1 matching over 8 bases. This CDR3 is built from 13 residues. Germline V gives CDR1 SGHAT, CDR2 FQNNGV. Germline trimming cut 5 bases from V and 4 bases from J; bases unmatched to any gene: 3. In DNA form, the CDR3 reads TGTGCCAGCAGCCCCGACAGGGGCTATGGCTACACCTTC. This encodes CASSPDRGYGYTF.

V gene TRBV25-1 combines with J gene TRBJ2-4, with D uncertain. Germline V lookup: CDR1 MGHDK, CDR2 SYGVNS. The CDR3 has 10 residues. Between the trimmed V and J ends, which lost 8 bases and 1 base, there was a span of 0 bases. The CDR3 spells CASAKNIQYF. For the CDR3, the DNA is TGTGCCAGCGCCAAAAACATTCAGTACTTC. The full variable domain, with the rest looked up from reference TRBV25-1 and TRBJ2-4, is EADIYQTPRYLVIGTGKKITLECSQTMGHDKMYWYQQDPGMELHLIHYSYGVNSTEKGDLSSESTVSRIRTEHFPLTLESARPSHTSQYLCASAKNIQYFGAGTRLSVL.

This chain links TRBV11-2 with TRBJ2-5; D not resolved. Trimming stripped 5 bases from V and 5 bases from J, with 12 bases between. This CDR3 has 13 residues. Per germline, CDR1 SGHAT and CDR2 FQNNGV. The CDR3 loop reads CASSRRLGETQYF. CDR3 DNA: TGTGCCAGCAGCCGCCGGCTTGGGGAGACCCAGTACTTC.

The chain couples TRBV23-1 to TRBJ1-6; D is perhaps TRBD1 (5 bases). TRBV23-1 counts as an open reading frame of uncertain function. The V end was cut by 0 bases, the J end by 0 bases, with 9 bases between. This CDR3 spans 17 amino acids. The DNA of the CDR3 is TGCGCCAGCAGTCAATCGGGGGGGAGCTCCTATAATTCACCCCTCCACTTT. It codes for CASSQSGGSSYNSPLHF.

The J gene is TRBJ2-7, the V gene TRBV27; the match to TRBD1 covers 9 bases. The CDR3 runs to 15 residues. CDR1 and CDR2 (germline): MNHEY, SMNVEV (reference sequence). Germline trimming cut 5 bases from V and 2 bases from J; bases unmatched to any gene: 7. The DNA of the CDR3 is TGTGCCAGCAGTCGAAACGGGGACAGGGCCTACGAGCAGTACTTC. Translating it yields CASSRNGDRAYEQYF.

This chain links TRBV7-2 with TRBJ2-1; D gene uncertain. V was trimmed by 5 bases and J by 4 bases, leaving 9 bases between them. CDR3 size: 13 residues. Germline V CDR1 and CDR2: SGHTA, FQGNSA. CDR3 in amino acids: CASSAPAYNEQFF. CDR3 bases: TGTGCCAGCAGCGCCCCGGCATACAATGAGCAGTTCTTC.

The chain has TRBV7-9 and TRBJ2-5; the D is unclear. The CDR3 loop spans 16 amino acids. Germline V gene sequence: CDR1 SEHNR, CDR2 FQNEAQ (reference sequence). Trimming removed 1 base at V and 2 bases at J, with 14 bases between. The chain's CDR3 is CASSLGSPRVQETQYF. CDR3 nucleotide sequence: TGTGCCAGCAGCTTAGGGAGTCCAAGGGTGCAAGAGACCCAGTACTTC.

The chain carries TRBV5-4 and TRBJ1-2, with 12 bases aligning to TRBD1. The V gene's germline CDR1 is SGHNT and CDR2 YYREEE (reference sequence). Trimming at V came to 6 bases and at J to 3 bases, leaving 6 bases not matched to a gene. CDR3 length equals 15 residues. The DNA of the CDR3 is TGTGCCAGCACCCCGGGACAGGGGGCAGACTATGGCTACACCTTC. It translates to CASTPGQGADYGYTF.

The genes are TRBV18 and TRBJ2-7; D is perhaps TRBD2 (5 bases). Germline CDR1 is KGHSH and CDR2 is LQKENI. This CDR3 has 12 amino acids. Trimming shortened V by 6 bases and J by 1 base, and 7 bases separated the two germline ends. The CDR3 here is CASSEGSYEQYF. The CDR3 coding sequence is TGTGCCAGCTCCGAGGGTTCCTACGAGCAGTACTTC.

The chain recombines TRBV7-8 with TRBJ1-4; D gene unclear. The V gene's germline CDR1 is SGHVS and CDR2 FQNEAQ. Trimming shortened V by 3 bases and J by 11 bases, and 22 bases separated the two germline ends. The CDR3 runs 16 residues. The CDR3 DNA sequence: TGTGCCAGCAGCTTTGTGAAACCCCTCCAAACCGGGAAACTGTTTTTT. Translating gives CASSFVKPLQTGKLFF.

V usage is TRBV7-9 and J usage is TRBJ2-7; D assignment may be TRBD1 or TRBD2 (6 bases each). Trimming took off 3 bases at V and 4 bases at J, with 13 bases between the two ends. CDR3 size: 14 residues. Germline V gene lookup returns CDR1 SEHNR and CDR2 FQNEAQ (reference sequence). DNA for the CDR3: TGTGCCAGCAGCTTTGGGGGGCCGGGATACGAGCAGTACTTC. It translates to CASSFGGPGYEQYF.

The rearrangement uses TRBV27 and TRBJ2-3, with D unclear. The CDR3 covers 13 residues. Trimming shortened V by 6 bases and J by 1 base, and 8 bases separated the two germline ends. Germline V gene lookup returns CDR1 MNHEY and CDR2 SMNVEV (reference sequence). CDR3 region: CASRAAGTDTQYF. CDR3 nucleotide sequence: TGTGCCAGCAGGGCCGCGGGCACAGATACGCAGTATTTT.

The chain couples TRBV5-6 to TRBJ2-7; TRBD2 is a possible D gene (5 bases). The CDR3 has 14 residues. The germline CDR1 and CDR2 sequences are SGHDT and YYEEEE. The V gene lost 0 bases and the J gene lost 2 bases, with 9 bases spanning the gap. CDR3 coding DNA: TGTGCCAGCAGCTTGGGGGGAGATACCTACGAGCAGTACTTC. Protein sequence: CASSLGGDTYEQYF.

V usage is TRBV7-9 and J usage is TRBJ1-4; D is ambiguous. This CDR3 contains 12 residues. V lost 5 bases to trimming and J lost 8 bases, with 9 bases between them. Germline V CDR1 and CDR2: SEHNR, FQNEAQ (reference sequence). CDR3 residues: CASSPLGEKLFF. CDR3 coding DNA: TGTGCCAGCAGCCCCCTGGGGGAAAAACTGTTTTTT.

The gene calls are TRBV5-1 and TRBJ2-1; the D gene is possibly TRBD2 (5 bases). The CDR3 is made up of 12 amino acids. Germline lookup yields CDR1 SGHRS and CDR2 YFSETQ. The V and J ends lost 0 bases and 14 bases respectively, with 12 bases between them. DNA for the CDR3: TGCGCCAGCAGCTTGGCCGGGGTTCAGGAGTTCTTC. This codes for CASSLAGVQEFF.

J is TRBJ1-4 and V is TRBV9; the D is unclear. The V end lost 0 bases, the J end lost 4 bases, and 7 bases lay between the germline ends. The CDR3 consists of 14 residues. Germline V lookup: CDR1 SGDLS, CDR2 YYNGEE. The chain's CDR3 is CASSVGTDNEKLFF. DNA of the CDR3: TGTGCCAGCAGCGTAGGGACTGATAATGAAAAACTGTTTTTT.

The chain employs TRBV28 and TRBJ2-7; 7 bases fit TRBD2. Per the germline V gene, CDR1 is MDHEN and CDR2 is SYDVKM. The V gene end was trimmed by 7 bases and the J gene end by 2 bases; junction bases not matched to a gene: 5. The CDR3 has 13 amino acids. The CDR3 protein is CASKASGTYEQYF. The CDR3 nucleotides read TGTGCCAGCAAGGCTAGCGGCACCTACGAGCAGTACTTC.

In this sample, this clone turned up a few times. The chain uses TRBV9 and TRBJ2-2, with 7 bases fitting TRBD2. This CDR3 region has 16 residues. CDR1 and CDR2 (germline): SGDLS, YYNGEE. Losses at the gene ends were 3 bases for V and 4 bases for J; bases not matched to a gene: 9. Written as DNA, the CDR3 is TGTGCCAGCAGCGCCTCCGGGACTATCATCACCGGGGAGCTGTTTTTT. This encodes CASSASGTIITGELFF. Looking up the rest from reference TRBV9 and TRBJ2-2 gives the full variable domain: DSGVTQTPKHLITATGQRVTLRCSPRSGDLSVYWYQQSLDQGLQFLIQYYNGEERAKGNILERFSAQQFPDLHSELNLSSLELGDSALYFCASSASGTIITGELFFGEGSRLTVL.

The chain links TRBV18 to TRBJ2-1; D may match TRBD1 or TRBD2 (5 bases each). The CDR3 is made up of 14 amino acids. The V end lost 0 bases, the J end lost 9 bases, and 12 bases lay between the germline ends. The germline V gene encodes CDR1 KGHSH and CDR2 LQKENI. CDR3 amino acids: CASSPPFGAGEQFF. As DNA, the CDR3 is TGTGCCAGCTCACCACCGTTTGGGGCGGGTGAGCAGTTCTTC.

The J gene is TRBJ2-3, the V gene TRBV9; 8 bases line up with TRBD2. This CDR3 spans 15 amino acids. The V gene end was trimmed by 4 bases and the J gene end by 1 base; junction bases not matched to a gene: 5. From germline, CDR1 is SGDLS and CDR2 YYNGEE. The DNA for the CDR3 is TGTGCCAGCAGCCCCGGGGGGGCCCGCACAGATACGCAGTATTTT. Protein: CASSPGGARTDTQYF.

The CDR3 sequence: CASSWGAADTIYF. DNA for the CDR3: TGTGCCAGCAGTTGGGGGGCTGCGGACACCATATATTTT. V and J are TRBV28 and TRBJ1-3, with D possibly being TRBD1 (6 bases). CDR3 length: 13 residues. Germline CDR1 MDHEN, CDR2 SYDVKM. Deletions cut 4 bases from V and 8 bases from J, with 12 bases between. Full variable domain (remainder filled in from reference TRBV28 and TRBJ1-3): DVKVTQSSRYLVKRTGEKVFLECVQDMDHENMFWYRQDPGLGLRLIYFSYDVKMKEKGDIPEGYSVSREKKERFSLILESASTNQTSMYLCASSWGAADTIYFGEGSWLTVV.